The rows below give T cell receptor beta chains drawn from one sample of a study of shared clonotypes between healthy human individuals. Data came from immunoSEQ multiplex PCR; TCRdb stores just in-frame clones and leaves some out. The table includes 450,000 to 500,000 clones, 81% detected once. The sequencing sample was made of PBMCs. Receptors were obtained from a woman between 40 and 50 years old in good health. Some clones in this sample may be carry-over from other donors' samples. CDR3s leave out the opening cysteine and the closing phenylalanine or tryptophan. Each record gives: J gene, V gene, CDR3 protein.

>TRBJ2-7|TRBV29-1
SAGGEAYEQY
>TRBJ1-5|TRBV28
ASTLWGSNQPQH
>TRBJ2-7|TRBV5-1
ASSLTSGSYEQY
>TRBJ2-5|TRBV7-8
ASTLGDRGRETQY
>TRBJ2-2|TRBV12-5
ASGKLAVNTGELF
>TRBJ1-5|TRBV6-1
ASSAQGDQPQH
>TRBJ1-1|TRBV7-9
ASSLEGGTEAF
>TRBJ1-1|TRBV27
ASSSTANTEAF
>TRBJ1-1|TRBV4-3
ASSSSPDNGGTEAF
>TRBJ2-4|TRBV4-1
ASSQFLGLAKNIQY
>TRBJ2-3|TRBV10-3
AITPTQGRSTDTQY
>TRBJ2-3|TRBV7-3
ASSATSGASTDTQY
>TRBJ2-3|TRBV27
ASSSGGTDTQY
>TRBJ2-1|TRBV6-4
ASSEIAGVDNEQF
>TRBJ2-3|TRBV29-1
SVDSPTGTDTQY
>TRBJ2-1|TRBV11-3
ASSSREGQYNEQF
>TRBJ1-2|TRBV15
ATSRWRDKLSYGYT
>TRBJ2-5|TRBV5-1
ASSGGPSQETQY
>TRBJ1-4|TRBV9
ASSGSGIAEKLF
>TRBJ2-6|TRBV9
ASSPTAGSSGANVLT
>TRBJ2-7|TRBV5-1
ASSLGQAMGEQY
>TRBJ2-7|TRBV7-2
ASSLKTSGVHEQY
>TRBJ2-5|TRBV5-1
ASSPFAPPGYQETQY
>TRBJ2-1|TRBV4-1
ASSLLGQGAIEQF
>TRBJ2-3|TRBV30
AWSVGRLGLAGGPGDTQY
>TRBJ2-3|TRBV5-1
ASSLAALAGTDTQY
>TRBJ2-1|TRBV20-1
SASGDNEQF
>TRBJ2-4|TRBV7-6
ASSLEASGDVAKNIQY
>TRBJ2-7|TRBV6-5
ASSFNVAGVEQY
>TRBJ2-7|TRBV28
ASSTPAGTYEQY
>TRBJ2-3|TRBV29-1
SVGFRDTQY
>TRBJ2-5|TRBV5-1
ASSPQDLQETQY
>TRBJ2-2|TRBV25-1
ASSDPRTAGELF
>TRBJ2-3|TRBV7-3
ASSLGEGHTDTQY
>TRBJ1-3|TRBV6-5
ASSYSQGGSGNTIY
>TRBJ2-3|TRBV15
ATSRLTDTQY
>TRBJ2-7|TRBV7-9
ASAAGTDFREQY
>TRBJ1-1|TRBV5-4
ASSLSTSRWNTEAF
>TRBJ1-2|TRBV28
ASSLMDRGAVGYT
>TRBJ1-4|TRBV5-1
ASSISGTRGANEKLF
>TRBJ2-7|TRBV5-3
ASVPGGPPYEQY
>TRBJ2-3|TRBV7-9
ASSLGASWDTQY
>TRBJ2-1|TRBV5-6
ASSSISGSGDEQF
>TRBJ2-2|TRBV6-1
ASSEWGGALGYGELF
>TRBJ1-2|TRBV2
ASSLTGGSNGYT
>TRBJ1-3|TRBV6-1
AIIPVTGPGNTIY
>TRBJ2-7|TRBV1
TSSRWRGLSDEQY
>TRBJ2-2|TRBV19
ASWDSLTGELF
>TRBJ1-2|TRBV28
ASRDRGAHNYGYT
>TRBJ1-2|TRBV28
ASSSLGGAYGYT
>TRBJ2-1|TRBV10-3
AISLGNEQF
>TRBJ1-5|TRBV5-6
ASSLGTDYSNQPQH
>TRBJ1-3|TRBV18
ASSPRHRSGNTIY
>TRBJ2-2|TRBV7-7
ASSLAGANTGELF
>TRBJ1-5|TRBV7-2
ASSIQTNQPQH
>TRBJ1-5|TRBV5-4
ASSLDRGNQPQH
>TRBJ2-7|TRBV7-2
ASSLAQTYEQY
>TRBJ2-6|TRBV2
ASRDRGPLTGANVLT
>TRBJ2-7|TRBV18
ASSPLRDYEQY
>TRBJ2-7|TRBV10-3
AIRGSSYEQY